This T cell receptor beta chain was found in a study of T-cell memory formation after mild COVID-19. Study-level points and caveats: Researchers report contracting CD4+ clones mostly in CM and EM, with CD8+ clones in EMRA.

This clonotype was observed a few times. Its specificity is not known. This CDR3 is built from 14 residues. Germline V lookup: CDR1 SGHTA, CDR2 FQGNSA. Trimming took 2 bases from V and 0 from J, leaving 4 bases between them. TCR alpha and TCR beta cDNA libraries carrying sample barcodes and UMIs were produced by 5'RACE using constant-segment primers. TCRdb itself ran the 5' RACE reads through MiXCR, one entry per CDR3 protein. The sample includes fewer than 550,000 distinct CDR3 sequences, roughly 20% of them seen just once. This chain joins TRBV7-2 and TRBJ2-2, with D hard to call. Sequencing used PBMCs or a T cell subset sorted from them (not recorded which). The TCR sequence derives from an adult woman who had mild COVID-19 (a few samples of this study predate the infection). Cell type and time point are not known. CDR3 region: CASSLNPNTGELFF. CDR3 bases: TGTGCCAGCAGCTTAAATCCGAACACCGGGGAGCTGTTTTTT. The variable domain in full, with the rest retrieved from reference TRBV7-2 and TRBJ2-2, is GAGVSQSPSNKVTEKGKDVELRCDPISGHTALYWYRQSLGQGLEFLIYFQGNSAPDKSGLPSDRFSAERTGGSVSTLTIQRTQQEDSAVYLCASSLNPNTGELFFGEGSRLTVL.